The 2 T cell receptor beta chains below come from one sample, sequenced in a study of blood T cell repertoires in COVID-19 (TCRdb year 2020). The library was prepared using the immunoSEQ multiplex PCR assay. TCRdb re-hosts the immuneACCESS table, in-frame sequences only. Its copies lack some clones; in the studies checked, an unresolved V gene accounts for under half of them, and the cause for the rest is not known. The sample table shows hundreds of thousands of clones, and around 83% are seen once. Together, the top ten hold over 7.5% of the sample. Input material: peripheral blood. The receptors shown here come from an elderly woman with acute or convalescent COVID-19.

The chain carries TRBV3-1 (or the pseudogene TRBV3-2) and TRBJ2-7; 10 nucleotides align to TRBD2. Germline CDR1 is LGHDT and CDR2 is YNNKEL (reference sequence). The CDR3 totals 15 residues. V shed 6 bases, J shed 2 bases, and the junction held 7 bases outside the gene matches. CDR3 in amino acids: CASSARAGGPYEQYF. The CDR3 coding sequence is TGTGCCAGCAGTGCACGAGCGGGGGGGCCCTACGAGCAGTACTTC.

This clone has a single count. This chain links TRBV6-5 with TRBJ1-5; D is possibly TRBD1 (5 bases). The V end lost 1 base, the J end lost 0 bases, and 7 bases lay between the germline ends. This CDR3 contains 15 residues. CDR1 is MNHEY and CDR2 is SVGAGI in the germline V gene. The CDR3 loop reads CASSYFRDSNQPQHF. The CDR3 DNA reads TGTGCCAGCAGTTACTTCAGGGATAGCAATCAGCCCCAGCATTTT.